Presented here are 23 T cell receptor beta chains from one specimen sequenced in a study of cytomegalovirus exposure and HLA in healthy donors. TCRdb's copy holds only in-frame clones and misses some; the assay was immunoSEQ multiplex PCR. The table records about 150,000 clones, approximately 86% of them present only once. Specimen: PBMCs. The receptors stem from a human donor in good health.

This clone has a handful of counts. The rearrangement links TRBV29-1 to TRBJ2-2, with unresolved D. The germline gives CDR1 SQVTM, CDR2 ANQGSEA. This CDR3 region has 12 residues. V was pared by 7 bases and J by 4 bases, with 10 bases between. The CDR3 protein is CSARYSTGELFF. CDR3 nucleotides: TGCAGCGCCCGTTACAGCACCGGGGAGCTGTTTTTT.

A single count supports this clone. The chain joins TRBV5-4 to TRBJ2-5; D remains unclear. The CDR3 consists of 16 residues. Trimming pared 1 base from V and 1 base from J, leaving 14 bases between. In germline, CDR1 is SGHNT, CDR2 YYREEE (reference sequence). CDR3 loop: CASSLFRPVGQETQYF. The CDR3 region has the DNA TGTGCCAGCAGCTTGTTCAGGCCAGTAGGCCAAGAGACCCAGTACTTC.

The CDR3 DNA reads as TGTGCCAGCAGCTTAGCTGGGGCTTGGAACTATGGCTACACCTTC. Its translation is CASSLAGAWNYGYTF. V gene TRBV13 combines with J gene TRBJ1-2, with a weak D call TRBD1 (5 bases). Germline CDR1 and CDR2: PRHDT and FYEKMQ (reference sequence). Trimming stripped 1 base from V and 2 bases from J, with 11 bases between. The CDR3 extends over 15 amino acids.

The chain joins TRBV25-1 to TRBJ1-2; 8 bases fit TRBD1. V shed 2 bases, J shed 7 bases, and the junction held 6 bases outside the gene matches. CDR3 length: 14 amino acids. Germline assignment: CDR1 MGHDK and CDR2 SYGVNS. CDR3 protein: CASSEQGARGGYTF. The CDR3 nucleotides read TGTGCCAGCAGTGAACAGGGGGCGCGGGGTGGCTACACCTTC.

The chain employs TRBV28 and TRBJ2-3, with TRBD1 matching over 8 bases. The germline V gene has CDR1 MDHEN and CDR2 SYDVKM. The CDR3 length is 15 residues. Losses at the gene ends were 4 bases for V and 4 bases for J; bases not matched to a gene: 7. The chain's CDR3 is CASSSRQGTADTQYF. CDR3 nucleotides: TGTGCCAGCAGTTCACGACAGGGGACAGCAGATACGCAGTATTTT.

The V call is TRBV19, the J call TRBJ2-7; maybe TRBD2 (6 bases). This CDR3 has 15 residues. Trimming shortened V by 0 bases and J by 6 bases, and 15 bases separated the two germline ends. Germline lookup yields CDR1 LNHDA and CDR2 SQIVND (reference sequence). CDR3 region: CASSIDLVRGTEQYF. The DNA for the CDR3 is TGTGCCAGTAGTATAGACTTGGTTCGGGGGACCGAGCAGTACTTC.

The V and J genes are TRBV18 and TRBJ1-2; D is undetermined. The CDR3 runs to 15 residues. CDR1 KGHSH and CDR2 LQKENI come from the germline V gene. Trimming stripped 3 bases from V and 4 bases from J, with 15 bases between. The CDR3 loop reads CASSPTRDGGYGYTF. As DNA, the CDR3 is TGTGCCAGCTCACCCACCCGCGATGGAGGCTATGGCTACACCTTC.

This clone came up once. The CDR3 bases are TGTGCCAGCAGCGACAAACGGACAGGGAGGGAGACCCAGTACTTC. The encoded protein is CASSDKRTGRETQYF. The chain is built from TRBV7-8 and TRBJ2-5, with 8 bases matching TRBD1. Germline assignment: CDR1 SGHVS and CDR2 FQNEAQ. The V and J ends lost 5 bases and 5 bases, in that order; junction bases with no gene match: 10. This CDR3 has 15 residues.

The chain recombines TRBV7-8 with TRBJ1-5; possibly TRBD1 for D (5 bases). CDR1 and CDR2 from the germline V gene are SGHVS and FQNEAQ. This CDR3 has 17 amino acids. Trimming pared 4 bases from V and 5 bases from J, leaving 21 bases between. The CDR3 coding sequence is TGTGCCAGCAGCTCGGGGGGGTGGGGGAGTTTTCATCAGCCCCAGCATTTT. This sequence encodes CASSSGGWGSFHQPQHF.

The chain is built from TRBV9 and TRBJ1-2; D remains ambiguous. CDR3 size: 15 residues. Deletions cut 3 bases from V and 2 bases from J, with 14 bases between. Per the germline V gene, CDR1 is SGDLS and CDR2 is YYNGEE. The CDR3 DNA reads TGTGCCAGCAGCGCTCTATCCGGGGAGAACTATGGCTACACCTTC. Protein sequence: CASSALSGENYGYTF.

This clone was seen only a few times. This chain uses TRBV6-1 with TRBJ2-2; 10 bases fit TRBD1. CDR3 length equals 14 residues. The junction had 9 bases not matched to a gene; V was cut back by 11 bases and J by 6 bases. Per germline, CDR1 MNHNS and CDR2 SASEGT. CDR3 DNA: TGTGCCGTACCCGGGACAGGGGAATCCGGGGAGCTGTTTTTT. It translates to CAVPGTGESGELFF.

The chain carries TRBV9 and TRBJ1-1; possibly TRBD1 for D (6 bases). CDR1 and CDR2 (germline): SGDLS, YYNGEE. V lost 4 bases, J lost 3 bases, and 13 bases lay in between. The CDR3 has 14 residues. For the CDR3, the DNA is TGTGCCAGCAGCCCCCAGGGGCAGTACACTGAAGCTTTCTTT. Protein product: CASSPQGQYTEAFF.

The chain links TRBV2 to TRBJ1-3, with D unclear. The germline V gene has CDR1 SNHLY and CDR2 FYNNEI. This CDR3 is built from 14 residues. V lost 8 bases and J 3 bases, leaving 14 bases between the germline ends. CDR3 nucleotides: TGTGCCAGCGCGGCAGCGGAAGGTGGAAACACCATATATTTT. Its protein product is CASAAAEGGNTIYF.

The J gene is TRBJ1-1, the V gene TRBV18; D is possibly TRBD1 (6 bases). The ends were cut back, 2 bases at V and 7 bases at J, with 8 bases in the middle. Germline CDR1 KGHSH, CDR2 LQKENI. The CDR3 covers 12 residues. CDR3 DNA: TGTGCCAGCTCACCAAAACAGGGTGAAGCTTTCTTT. This sequence encodes CASSPKQGEAFF.

The J gene is TRBJ2-2, the V gene TRBV29-1; D is ambiguous. CDR1 is SQVTM, CDR2 ANQGSEA, per germline. V lost 5 bases, J lost 1 base, and 14 bases lay in between. CDR3 length: 15 amino acids. The CDR3 DNA reads as TGCAGCGTTTCCCCCTTTGGCGGGAACACCGGGGAGCTGTTTTTT. It yields the protein CSVSPFGGNTGELFF.

The table lists this clone with a count of one. CDR3 residues: CASSPPGLLRFF. The CDR3 bases are TGTGCCAGCAGCCCCCCAGGACTCCTCCGGTTCTTC. The rearrangement joins TRBV11-2 to TRBJ2-1; tentatively, D is TRBD2 (5 bases). Germline V CDR1 and CDR2: SGHAT, FQNNGV. The CDR3 consists of 12 residues. Trimming stripped 5 bases from V and 15 bases from J, with 17 bases between.

This chain joins TRBV12-2 and TRBJ1-5; the table's TRBD1 call for D was not verified on the DNA. TRBV12-2 is noted as a pseudogene. The CDR3 runs 17 residues. The CDR3 here is CASRLEVQVFPNQPQHF. DNA of the CDR3: TGTGCAAGTCGCTTAGAGGTCCAGGTTTTTCCCAATCAGCCCCAGCATTTT.

The gene calls are TRBV2 and TRBJ1-5; no reliable D call. CDR1 is SNHLY and CDR2 is FYNNEI in the germline V gene. V lost 4 bases and J lost 4, with 11 bases in between. This CDR3 contains 14 residues. CDR3: CASSVDGQNQPQHF. CDR3 in DNA: TGTGCCAGCAGTGTCGATGGGCAGAATCAGCCCCAGCATTTT.

This rearrangement joins TRBV14 to TRBJ1-2, with TRBD1 identical over 8 bases. This CDR3 contains 15 residues. Germline CDR1 is SGHDN and CDR2 is FVKESK. Trimming removed 2 bases from V and 5 bases from J; junction bases left unmatched: 7. The chain's CDR3 is CASSQSGQGEYGYTF. CDR3 nucleotide sequence: TGTGCCAGCAGCCAATCCGGACAGGGCGAATATGGCTACACCTTC.

The chain joins TRBV10-3 to TRBJ1-5; D unresolved. This CDR3 region has 13 residues. The germline V gene has CDR1 ENHRY and CDR2 SYGVKD. V shed 7 bases and J shed 6 bases, with 13 bases lying between them. DNA of the CDR3: TGTGCCATCAAGGGAGTTGGGAGTCAGCCCCAGCATTTT. This translates into CAIKGVGSQPQHF.

This clone occurred once. The chain is built from TRBV27 and TRBJ1-2, with 7 bases lining up with TRBD1. Unmatched junction bases numbered 10, after V lost 2 bases and J lost 7 bases. CDR3 length equals 15 residues. Germline values: CDR1 MNHEY, CDR2 SMNVEV (reference sequence). CDR3 sequence: CASSLRGTYRGGYTF. CDR3 coding DNA: TGTGCCAGCAGTTTAAGAGGTACTTACAGGGGTGGCTACACCTTC.

The rearrangement joins TRBV5-6 to TRBJ1-1; no definite D call. Trimming shortened V by 0 bases and J by 10 bases, and 16 bases separated the two germline ends. CDR1 and CDR2 from the germline V gene are SGHDT and YYEEEE. The CDR3 consists of 14 residues. CDR3 amino acids: CASSLGPRTPLAFF. The CDR3 DNA is TGTGCCAGCAGCTTGGGTCCGCGTACGCCTTTAGCTTTCTTT.

The chain links TRBV6-5 to TRBJ1-2, with D perhaps TRBD1 (5 bases). Between the trimmed V and J ends, which lost 5 bases and 4 bases, there was a span of 14 bases. CDR3 length equals 14 residues. From germline, CDR1 is MNHEY and CDR2 SVGAGI. The CDR3 reads CASSIGGNGYGYTF. The DNA for the CDR3 is TGTGCCAGCAGTATCGGGGGAAATGGCTATGGCTACACCTTC.